A single sample gave rise to the 20 T cell receptor beta chains below, sequenced in a study of cytomegalovirus exposure and HLA in healthy donors. The PCR made use of 60 Vbeta and 13 Jbeta primers. Clones were read by immunoSEQ multiplex PCR, and TCRdb kept only the in-frame ones, dropping some. The sample consists of 150,000 to 200,000 clones, over 75% of them appearing once. The sequencing input was PBMCs. These receptors were obtained from a woman aged 45-65 years in good health and CMV-seronegative.

The rearrangement uses TRBV18 and TRBJ2-7; TRBD2 aligns across 12 bases. Germline-derived CDR1 and CDR2 are KGHSH and LQKENI. The length of the CDR3 is 15 residues. The V segment lost 1 base and the J segment 4 bases; nucleotides outside the gene matches: 2. The CDR3 coding sequence is TGTGCCAGCTCACCACAACTAGCGGGAGGTTACGAGCAGTACTTC. Protein sequence: CASSPQLAGGYEQYF.

The chain recombines TRBV4-1 with TRBJ2-2; 7 positions match TRBD2. CDR3 length equals 16 residues. CDR1 and CDR2 (germline): MGHRA, YSYEKL. J was trimmed by 1 base and V by 1 base; bases with no gene match: 3. The CDR3 nucleotides read TGCGCCAGCAGCCAAGGACTAGCTCGGAACACCGGGGAGCTGTTTTTT. Translated, it gives CASSQGLARNTGELFF.

The rearrangement joins TRBV4-3 to TRBJ2-7, with a weak D call TRBD1 (5 bases). With 5 bases removed from V and 8 bases from J, the gap between germline ends came to 16 bases. The CDR3 has 13 amino acids. The V gene's germline CDR1 is LGHNA and CDR2 YSLEER. The CDR3 nucleotides are TGCGCCAGCAGCGGAGAGCCAGGGCTTAAGCAGTACTTC. This gives the protein CASSGEPGLKQYF.

The V gene is TRBV9, the J gene TRBJ1-2; 7 nucleotides align to TRBD1. Germline-derived CDR1 and CDR2 are SGDLS and YYNGEE. V lost 3 bases and J lost 7; bases outside the gene matches: 12. The CDR3 has 15 amino acids. CDR3: CASSASGGGLGGYTF. CDR3 in DNA: TGTGCCAGCAGCGCATCGGGAGGGGGCCTCGGTGGCTACACCTTC.

This clone appeared a few times. This chain connects TRBV5-4 to TRBJ1-3, with D possibly TRBD1 on 6 matching bases. This CDR3 spans 15 amino acids. Germline V gene data show CDR1 as SGHNT and CDR2 as YYREEE (reference sequence). Trimming shortened V by 3 bases and J by 0 bases, and 10 bases separated the two germline ends. CDR3 nucleotide sequence: TGTGCCAGCAGCTCGGACAGAAGCTCTGGAAACACCATATATTTT. This gives the protein CASSSDRSSGNTIYF.

This clone showed up just once. The chain employs TRBV28 and TRBJ2-3; D might be TRBD2 (6 bases). CDR1 is MDHEN and CDR2 is SYDVKM in the germline V gene. Trimming removed 11 bases at V and 2 bases at J, with 11 bases between. The length of the CDR3 is 12 residues. As DNA, the CDR3 is TGTGCCCATAGCGGATACACAGATACGCAGTATTTT. The encoded protein is CAHSGYTDTQYF.

This chain uses TRBV5-6 with TRBJ2-5; 8 nucleotides match TRBD2. Judging by the DNA end, TRBJ2-7 fits better; the J call may be wrong. The CDR3 covers 13 residues. Germline V gene data show CDR1 as SGHDT and CDR2 as YYEEEE. Here the CDR3 DNA reads TGTGCCAGCCAAGCGGGAGAGAGCCTCGAGCAGTACTTC. Translating gives CASQAGESLEQYF.

The J gene is TRBJ2-2, the V gene TRBV29-1; 10 bases are shared with TRBD1. This CDR3 region has 15 residues. V lost 4 bases to trimming and J lost 5 bases; unmatched junction nucleotides: 7. The V gene's germline CDR1 is SQVTM and CDR2 ANQGSEA. Written as DNA, the CDR3 is TGCAGCGTTGGGGTGACAGGGGGCAAAACCGGGGAGCTGTTTTTT. Protein: CSVGVTGGKTGELFF.

This clone was recorded a few times. The V gene is TRBV29-1, the J gene TRBJ2-1; D is perhaps TRBD1 (6 bases). The V gene lost 0 bases and the J gene lost 0 bases, with 12 bases spanning the gap. The CDR3 contains 16 residues. CDR1 and CDR2 from the germline V gene are SQVTM and ANQGSEA. The CDR3 is CSVEDPRGNSYNEQFF. The CDR3 DNA follows: TGCAGCGTTGAAGATCCTAGGGGGAACTCCTACAATGAGCAGTTCTTC.

The V call is TRBV30, the J call TRBJ2-1, with D possibly TRBD2 on 5 matching bases. Trimming stripped 5 bases from V and 1 base from J, with 15 bases between. CDR1 is GTSNPN and CDR2 is SVGIG in the germline V gene (reference sequence). The length of the CDR3 is 15 residues. Here the CDR3 reads CAWAAGFPSYNEQFF. The CDR3 nucleotides read TGTGCCTGGGCGGCGGGCTTCCCTTCCTACAATGAGCAGTTCTTC.

The J gene is TRBJ2-7, the V gene TRBV27; D not certain. This CDR3 has 12 residues. Germline V gene sequence: CDR1 MNHEY, CDR2 SMNVEV (reference sequence). Trimming pared 1 base from V and 3 bases from J, leaving 4 bases between. CDR3 protein: CASSLYSYEQYF. CDR3 in DNA: TGTGCCAGCAGTTTATACAGCTACGAGCAGTACTTC.

The chain combines TRBV2 with TRBJ1-5, with D perhaps matching TRBD1 (6 bases). In germline, CDR1 is SNHLY, CDR2 FYNNEI. This CDR3 is built from 15 residues. V was pared by 4 bases and J by 4 bases, with 14 bases between. CDR3 protein: CASSGTVGGNQPQHF. CDR3 in DNA: TGTGCCAGCAGTGGGACAGTCGGGGGGAATCAGCCCCAGCATTTT.

This chain links TRBV7-9 with TRBJ1-3; D uncertain. Between the trimmed V and J ends, which lost 0 bases and 0 bases, there was a span of 6 bases. The CDR3 extends over 15 amino acids. CDR1 is SEHNR and CDR2 is FQNEAQ in the germline V gene (reference sequence). CDR3 nucleotides: TGTGCCAGCAGCTTAGCGGTCAGCTCTGGAAACACCATATATTTT. It yields the protein CASSLAVSSGNTIYF.

The V gene is TRBV27, the J gene TRBJ2-7; D is unresolved. V was clipped by 8 bases and J by 2 bases, with 10 bases between them. There are 12 residues in the CDR3. Germline V CDR1 and CDR2: MNHEY, SMNVEV (reference sequence). Here the CDR3 DNA reads TGTGCCAGCGGAACAGCAACCTACGAGCAGTACTTC. This encodes CASGTATYEQYF.

This chain joins TRBV7-2 and TRBJ1-4; no definite D call. CDR3 size: 18 residues. V was cut by 5 bases and J by 0 bases, with 19 bases left in between. The V gene's germline CDR1 is SGHTA and CDR2 FQGNSA. The CDR3 spells CASSLSGWRGATNEKLFF. As DNA, the CDR3 is TGTGCCAGCAGCCTATCCGGGTGGCGAGGAGCAACTAATGAAAAACTGTTTTTT.

The chain carries TRBV7-9 and TRBJ1-1; weak D call: TRBD1 (5 bases). The CDR3 runs 16 residues. Per germline, CDR1 SEHNR and CDR2 FQNEAQ (reference sequence). The V gene lost 3 bases and the J gene lost 1 base, with 15 bases spanning the gap. CDR3 DNA sequence: TGTGCCAGCAGCTTTAATCTTTGGCAGGGGAACACTGAAGCTTTCTTT. Translating it yields CASSFNLWQGNTEAFF.

V and J are TRBV10-2 and TRBJ2-7; D not resolved. The CDR3 loop spans 14 amino acids. Per the germline V gene, CDR1 is WSHSY and CDR2 is SAAADI. V lost 5 bases, J lost 6 bases, and 17 bases lay in between. CDR3 bases: TGCGCCAGCAGTTCTCCCCGATTAGCTGGCGAGCAGTACTTC. Protein sequence: CASSSPRLAGEQYF.

This sequence joins TRBV6-1 and TRBJ2-5, with 8 bases lining up with TRBD1. The CDR3 spans 13 residues. The germline gives CDR1 MNHNS, CDR2 SASEGT. Unmatched junction bases numbered 3, after V lost 6 bases and J lost 3 bases. The CDR3 coding sequence is TGTGCCAGCAGGACGGACAGGGAAGAGACCCAGTACTTC. It specifies CASRTDREETQYF.

The chain couples TRBV10-2 to TRBJ2-5, with 10 bases lining up with TRBD2. From germline, CDR1 is WSHSY and CDR2 SAAADI. The CDR3 spans 14 residues. V lost 0 bases, J lost 8 bases, and 3 bases stayed unmatched. CDR3 sequence: CASSESTSGSTQYF. The DNA of the CDR3 is TGCGCCAGCAGTGAGTCGACTAGCGGGTCCACCCAGTACTTC.

This clone appeared once. This chain joins TRBV6-5 and TRBJ2-3; tentatively, D is TRBD1 (6 bases). CDR3 size: 14 residues. V shed 5 bases and J shed 3 bases, with 12 bases lying between them. Germline V gene lookup returns CDR1 MNHEY and CDR2 SVGAGI. Here the CDR3 DNA reads TGTGCCAGCAGTAGACGGACAGCAACAGATACGCAGTATTTT. This codes for CASSRRTATDTQYF.